The present TCR beta chain was sequenced within a study of cytomegalovirus exposure and HLA in healthy donors (dated by TCRdb to between 2016 and 2019). Background for the entire study: According to an earlier analysis of a few hundred of the donors, 150 million to 200 million T cells yielded 120 million or so unique TCR beta sequences and 276 Gb of sequence data. On average, approximately 250,000 unique TCR beta nucleotide sequences were sequenced per donor among 350 to 400 genotyped donors of the cohort, with about 19% of those sequences being non-productive. Because of strong linkage in the cohort, roughly five DR-DQ haplotypes were treated as single units for association and clustering. An early release covering roughly 580 HLA-typed donors comprised approximately 300 gigabases of sequencing data and around 80 million unique TCR sequences. A later analysis re-analyzed previously published TCR beta repertoires from several hundred donors and added high-resolution HLA genotyping to study TCR occurrence patterns. The study used immunosequencing to profile the T cell repertoires of 666 subjects and linked those repertoires to cytomegalovirus serostatus. The aim of the study was to test whether cataloging public T cell receptors could identify signatures of past pathogen exposure. Of the roughly 410 genotyped donors, approximately 81% were placed in the genetic ancestry cluster associated with self-reported Caucasian donors. Typing coverage varied by locus: 629-630 donors for A, B, C, DRB1 and DQB1; roughly 520 for DQA1; about 570 for DPA1; some 470 for DPB1. An earlier analysis of 587 of the donors applied high-throughput TCR beta sequencing to assess whether each TCR beta V gene segment acted as functional or pseudogenic. In a later genetic analysis, genome-wide SNP genotypes for about three fifths of the roughly 670 donors were used, and that subset was treated as a discovery cohort. Alongside the repertoire data, information on donor age, sex, ethnicity and CMV serostatus was compiled. Both class I and class II loci were covered by HLA typing, at four-digit resolution. In the later analysis, no new phenotypic data were used to find candidate immune exposures; instead, reliance was placed on TCR beta sequences and their occurrence across donors. To predict cytomegalovirus infection status, the study brought together high-throughput TCR immunosequencing, statistical association of individual TCRs with disease status, and machine learning. All discovery cohort repertoires had been generated using a single sequencing platform. In addition to the first cohort of approximately 670 subjects, a separate validation cohort of 130 or so different subjects was used. Study-level results and caveats: Roughly uniform sequencing depth across donors was assumed in presence/absence analyses, although this assumption may not hold. Some IMGT-functional V segments, including TRBV6-2 and TRBV6-3, could not be told apart with the 87-base-pair reads, so those segments were excluded. Seventeen rarely observed V segments, including chromosome 9 orphons, were excluded from the earlier analysis of approximately 600 of the donors because counts were too low. For the cohort, immune exposure information was limited to CMV serostatus. Because HLA typing was unavailable for some donors at each locus, only the typed subset was used in association tests. In the study, 150 to 200 TCR beta chains were listed as associated with cytomegalovirus. According to a later analysis, TCR association rates differed among HLA loci, with DRB1 alleles showing the most associated TCRs and HLA-C alleles showing the fewest. In a later analysis, HLA-associated TCR beta chains were found to be more clonally expanded and to have lower generation probabilities than equally common non-associated chains. Strong co-occurrence of HLA alleles, especially DR and DQ, made assigning TCR associations to individual alleles difficult. In this cohort, only TCR beta chains were sequenced, and detectable features were limited by the absence of alpha or paired-chain data. It was suggested by the authors that the approach could potentially be generalized to other disease states and immunological phenotypes. A later genetic analysis associated a missense DCLRE1C variant with V-gene and J-gene trimming of TCR beta chains, and an independent cohort replicated the association. Three of the identified cytomegalovirus-associated TCR beta chains were confirmed in vitro to be specific for cytomegalovirus antigens. According to a later analysis, parvovirus B19, influenza, CMV and Epstein-Barr virus appeared linked to several top co-occurrence clusters. At a false discovery rate of 0.05, a later analysis linked under 20,000 TCR beta sequences to specific HLA alleles. Broadly in line with IMGT annotations, most TCR beta V segments showed up in productive rearrangements about 87% or about 30% of the time in an earlier analysis of approximately 640 of the donors. A cluster of highly shared sequence variants was judged likely to be a technical artifact of the sequencing pipeline. Correlated functional status among segregating V segments might reflect linkage disequilibrium, but an unknown experimental factor could not be ruled out. While some public TCRs were present in many individuals, most TCR sequences turned up only very rarely across donors. In a later genetic analysis, fewer N-insertions in productive TCRs were reported among donors in an Asian-associated ancestry cluster than the approximately 710-donor mean. According to a later analysis, most CMV-associated TCR beta chains appeared to be HLA-restricted, and the HLA associations seemed to be driven largely by CMV exposure. A further reported finding was that TCR beta sequences accurately predicted the HLA-A and HLA-B alleles for most subjects in the first cohort. The classifier was reported to diagnose cytomegalovirus status with high specificity and sensitivity in both the original cohort and the validation cohort.

This clone occurred once. The target of this receptor is not known. Per-base qualities were not stored, and no clone one base away is much larger. The library was obtained by the immunoSEQ multiplex PCR assay. For the multiplex PCR, a mixture combining 60 forward primers for TCR Vbeta segments and 13 reverse primers for TCR Jbeta segments was used. The CDR3 region of rearranged TCR beta genes was amplified from genomic DNA with a multiplex PCR assay. The amplified TCR beta libraries were sequenced on the Illumina HiSeq System as 87-base-pair reads. Concerning the study's data processing: A later analysis counted tens of millions of unique TCR beta chains across the 640 or so repertoires, and some 11 million of these chains were shared by at least two donors. Raw reads were error-corrected and collapsed into unique sequences by a nearest-neighbor algorithm in which closely related sequences were merged to remove PCR and sequencing errors. Alignment of CDR3 sequences to IMGT reference sequences was used to assign V, D and J gene segments. For a sequence to be retained, a match of at least six nucleotides to both a V gene segment and a J gene segment was required. A rearrangement counted as productive if the CDR3 had no stop codons and remained in frame with V and J, and every other rearrangement counted as non-productive. Following IMGT convention, CDR3 was defined as the stretch from the second conserved V-encoded cysteine to the conserved J-encoded phenylalanine. The earlier analysis of 500 to 600 of the donors excluded sequences that lacked an unambiguous match to a single V gene segment. An earlier analysis of a few hundred of the donors classified V segments as functional when productive rearrangements were above 56.7% and as segregating when the standard deviation between donors was above 5%. To diagnose cytomegalovirus status from the catalog of TCR beta chain sequences, a statistical classification framework was built. In a later analysis, TCR nucleotide sequences were compared against IMGT/GENE-DB human TR gene sequences so that V and J genes could be assigned. In a later analysis, CDR3 sequences and most-parsimonious VDJ recombination scenarios were assigned using the TCRdist pipeline. In a later analysis, every TCR beta chain was defined by the combination of its CDR3 amino acid sequence and its V-gene family, and reads without a unique V-gene family were dropped. In a later analysis, some 600 highly shared, low-generation-probability nucleotide sequences were removed to address suspected cross-contamination and a sequencing artifact. In a later analysis, a clonal expansion index for each public chain was calculated from normalized within-repertoire ranks of inferred template counts. In a later analysis, generation probabilities were computed with a VDJ recombination model fitted to out-of-frame rearrangements, and the resulting probabilities were checked against IGoR. In a later analysis, TCR-TCR, TCR-HLA and TCR-CMV co-occurrence was scored with hypergeometric tests, and a repertoire-size bias correction was applied to TCR pairs. False discovery rates were estimated in a later analysis by permuting HLA or CMV assignments 20 times. A later analysis grouped co-occurring TCRs with DBSCAN, adding TCRdist sequence similarity when clustering within HLA-allele-positive subsets. For co-occurrence clustering, repertoires with fewer than 30,000 or more than 120,000 public chains were excluded, along with a handful of repertoires with anomalous nucleotide sharing. TCRdb holds this immuneACCESS table with in-frame rearrangements only. Some clones are missing; in checked studies, unresolved V genes explain under half, and the rest has no known cause. V, J and clone size derive from that table, while D and trimming were established from the DNA sequence. The table for this sample lists under 150,000 clones; 81% of them were counted only once. The ten largest clones add up to about 3.8% of the sample.

The cohort comprised 666 healthy bone marrow donors. At the time of sampling, every cohort member was nominally healthy, though immune exposures that went unrecorded were likely present. The donor was CMV seronegative and belonged to the group of several hundred seronegative cohort members. A peripheral blood sample was provided by each donor, and peripheral blood mononuclear cells were used for TCR beta sequencing. The Qiagen DNeasy Blood Extraction Kit was used to extract genomic DNA from the blood cell samples. For CDR1 and CDR2, the germline V gene lists MDHEN and SYDVKM. Inclusive of the bounding cysteine and phenylalanine, the CDR3 is 14 residues long. Kept here is only the CDR3 DNA, which spans 42 bases and is read in frame from base 1. V and J lose 7 bases and 4 bases, and a span of 16 bases separates them.

Source material: PBMCs. The chain employs TRBV28 and TRBJ2-5; TRBD1 is a possible D gene, resting on 6 matching bases. The sequence came from a woman aged 30 to 39 in good health and CMV-seronegative. The CDR3 loop reads CASTHLTGRETQYF. The sequenced DNA is TGTGCCAGCACTCATCTTACAGGGCGAGAGACCCAGTACTTC.